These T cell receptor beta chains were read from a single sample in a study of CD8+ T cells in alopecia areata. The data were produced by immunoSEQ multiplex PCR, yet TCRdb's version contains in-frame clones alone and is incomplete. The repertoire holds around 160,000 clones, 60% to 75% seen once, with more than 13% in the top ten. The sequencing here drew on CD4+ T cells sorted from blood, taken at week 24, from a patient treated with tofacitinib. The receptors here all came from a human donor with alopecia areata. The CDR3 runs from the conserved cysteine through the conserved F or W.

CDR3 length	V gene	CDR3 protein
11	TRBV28	CASGGVYEQYF
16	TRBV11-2	CASSPMGSGANVPQHF
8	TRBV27	CASLAQYF
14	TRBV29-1	CSVLGPLSGNTIYF
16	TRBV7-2	CASRTRGQGGSGELFF
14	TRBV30	CAWSEGQPNQPQHF
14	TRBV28	CASSFAGGRETQYF
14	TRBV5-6	CASSWGRQLPPLHF
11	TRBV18	CASSPKTEAFF
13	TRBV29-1	CSVRETGDSPLHF